The 10 T cell receptor beta chains given below trace back to one sample, sequenced in a study of T cells in narcolepsy. Clones were read by immunoSEQ multiplex PCR, and TCRdb kept only the in-frame ones, dropping some. The repertoire consists of tens of thousands of clones, with roughly four fifths occurring once and the leading ten covering less than 3%. Sequences were obtained from CD45RA- memory CD4+ T cells from PBMCs. All receptors come from a human donor with narcolepsy.

This chain joins TRBV19 and TRBJ2-7; no reliable D call. V was shortened by 5 bases and J by 0 bases, with 8 bases between the two germline ends. Per the germline V gene, CDR1 is LNHDA and CDR2 is SQIVND (reference sequence). The CDR3 covers 13 residues. CDR3 sequence: CASSSRLSYEQYF. DNA of the CDR3: TGTGCCAGTAGTTCCCGCCTCTCCTACGAGCAGTACTTC.

The chain employs TRBV12-5 and TRBJ2-7, with D unresolved. CDR1 and CDR2 from the germline V gene are LGHNT and FRNRAP. V was pared by 5 bases and J by 4 bases, with 6 bases between. The CDR3 is 11 amino acids. CDR3 sequence reads: CASGITYEQYF. DNA for the CDR3: TGTGCTAGTGGTATAACTTACGAGCAGTACTTC. Using reference TRBV12-5 and TRBJ2-7 for the parts outside the CDR3, the full variable domain is DARVTQTPRHKVTEMGQEVTMRCQPILGHNTVFWYRQTMMQGLELLAYFRNRAPLDDSGMPKDRFSAEMPDATLATLKIQPSEPRDSAVYFCASGITYEQYFGPGTRLTVT.

The rearrangement joins TRBV4-1 to TRBJ2-7, with 8 positions matching TRBD2. This CDR3 contains 15 residues. In germline, CDR1 is MGHRA, CDR2 YSYEKL. V lost 1 base, J lost 5 bases, and 7 bases stayed unmatched. CDR3 loop: CASSQGGGRMNEQYF. The CDR3 region has the DNA TGCGCCAGCAGCCAAGGCGGGGGGAGAATGAACGAGCAGTACTTC.

This rearrangement joins TRBV7-3 to TRBJ2-7, with 10 nucleotides matching TRBD2. V dropped 2 bases and J dropped 7; count of bases not matched to a gene: 8. The CDR3 is made up of 15 amino acids. Per the germline V gene, CDR1 is SGHTA and CDR2 is FQGTGA. The chain's CDR3 is CASSLHPSGGGEQYF. The CDR3, as DNA: TGTGCCAGCAGCTTACATCCTAGCGGGGGAGGAGAGCAGTACTTC.

This sequence joins TRBV19 and TRBJ2-1; 8 bases align to TRBD1. V shed 4 bases, J shed 3 bases, and the junction held 11 bases outside the gene matches. Germline V CDR1 and CDR2: LNHDA, SQIVND (reference sequence). CDR3 size: 17 residues. The CDR3 DNA sequence: TGTGCCAGTAGTACCCTCCTCGACAGGGGTAACTACAATGAGCAGTTCTTC. Protein product: CASSTLLDRGNYNEQFF.

The V call is TRBV7-3, the J call TRBJ2-1; D is perhaps TRBD1 or TRBD2 (5 bases each). The V and J ends lost 3 bases and 9 bases respectively, with 12 bases between them. This CDR3 spans 13 amino acids. CDR1 is SGHTA and CDR2 is FQGTGA in the germline V gene. The CDR3 DNA follows: TGTGCCAGCAGCTTTGGGACGGCGGGTGAGCAGTTCTTC. It is translated as CASSFGTAGEQFF.

The V and J genes are TRBV4-1 and TRBJ2-1; TRBD1 might be the D (7 bases). Germline CDR1 is MGHRA and CDR2 is YSYEKL. Trimming removed 0 bases from V and 7 bases from J, with 22 bases in between. The CDR3 runs 18 residues. The CDR3 reads CASSQEGRGPRRGNEQFF. In DNA form, the CDR3 reads TGCGCCAGCAGCCAAGAGGGTCGGGGGCCCCGCAGGGGGAATGAGCAGTTCTTC.

The chain carries TRBV18 and TRBJ2-5, with 10 bases matching TRBD2. The CDR3 contains 18 residues. V trimming: 1 base; J trimming: 4 bases; junction bases outside the gene matches: 12. Germline values: CDR1 KGHSH, CDR2 LQKENI. The CDR3 DNA reads as TGTGCCAGCTCACCACGCTCCAGCGGGGGGGCCGGGCGAGAGACCCAGTACTTC. The encoded protein is CASSPRSSGGAGRETQYF.

V gene TRBV5-1 combines with J gene TRBJ2-3; the match to TRBD1 covers 10 bases. V was pared by 0 bases and J by 1 base, with 5 bases of the junction left unmatched. The CDR3 has 17 amino acids. Germline CDR1 and CDR2: SGHRS and YFSETQ. The CDR3 DNA is TGCGCCAGCAGCTTGGGGGCCGGGACAGGGGGCACAGATACGCAGTATTTT. Translated, it gives CASSLGAGTGGTDTQYF.

The genes are TRBV6-5 and TRBJ2-7, with 12 nucleotides matching TRBD2. J lost 7 bases, V lost 6 bases, and 10 bases had no gene match. The CDR3 sequence is 15 residues long. Germline V gene lookup returns CDR1 MNHEY and CDR2 SVGAGI. CDR3 loop: CASRALAGGPGEQYF. The CDR3 region has the DNA TGTGCCAGCAGGGCGCTAGCGGGGGGGCCGGGGGAGCAGTACTTC.